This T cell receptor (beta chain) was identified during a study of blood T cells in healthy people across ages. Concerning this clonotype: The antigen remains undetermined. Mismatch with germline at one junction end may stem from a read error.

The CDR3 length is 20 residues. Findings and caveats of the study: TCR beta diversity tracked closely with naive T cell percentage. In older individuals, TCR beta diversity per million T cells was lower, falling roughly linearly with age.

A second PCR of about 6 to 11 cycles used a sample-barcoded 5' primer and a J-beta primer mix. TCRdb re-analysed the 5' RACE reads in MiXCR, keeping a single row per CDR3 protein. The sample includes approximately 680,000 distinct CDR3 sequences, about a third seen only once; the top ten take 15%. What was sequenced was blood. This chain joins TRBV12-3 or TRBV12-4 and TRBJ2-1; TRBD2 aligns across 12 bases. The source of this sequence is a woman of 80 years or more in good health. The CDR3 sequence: CVSSFRPGLAGMLTNNEQFF. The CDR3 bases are TGTGTCAGCAGTTTCCGACCGGGACTAGCGGGCATGCTAACTAACAATGAGCAGTTCTTC.